Listed below are T cell receptor beta chains from one sample, sequenced in a study of shared clonotypes between healthy human individuals. Data came from immunoSEQ multiplex PCR; TCRdb stores just in-frame clones and leaves some out. The sample holds 450,000 to 500,000 clones; about 85% are singletons and the top ten take approximately 11%. The sample was PBMCs. The source is a woman in her thirties or forties in good health. Some clones in this sample may be carry-over from other donors' samples. The CDR3 runs from the conserved cysteine through the conserved F or W. The order of the fields is V gene, clone size, D gene, J gene, CDR3 length, CDR3 DNA, CDR3 protein. The D gene is left open where the match is weak. Clone size is stated in some rows and not others, as once, few, many or a class when expanded.

V: TRBV5-1; size: -; D: -; J: TRBJ2-3; length: 14; DNA: TGCGCCAGCAGCTTATGGCGGTACACAGATACGCAGTATTTT; CDR3: CASSLWRYTDTQYF
V: TRBV5-4; size: few; D: TRBD1; J: TRBJ2-5; length: 15; DNA: TGTGCCAGCAGAGCTGACAGGGGGCGCTTGGAGACCCAGTACTTC; CDR3: CASRADRGRLETQYF
V: TRBV10-1; size: -; D: -; J: TRBJ1-1; length: 12; DNA: TGCGCCAGCAGAACCGACAGGAGGGGAGCTTTCTTT; CDR3: CASRTDRRGAFF
V: TRBV5-1; size: -; D: TRBD2; J: TRBJ2-7; length: 15; DNA: TGCGCCAGCAGCTCTACTAGCGGATCTTCCTACGAGCAGTACTTC; CDR3: CASSSTSGSSYEQYF
V: TRBV11-3; size: many; D: TRBD2; J: TRBJ2-2; length: 17; DNA: TGTGCCAGCAGCTCCTCAGCGAGCGGGGAGAACACCGGGGAGCTGTTTTTT; CDR3: CASSSSASGENTGELFF
V: TRBV29-1; size: -; D: TRBD2; J: TRBJ2-7; length: 16; DNA: TGCAGCGTTGCTGGACTAGCGGGAGCGCGGGTCTACGAGCAGTACTTC; CDR3: CSVAGLAGARVYEQYF
V: TRBV6-5; size: -; D: TRBD1; J: TRBJ2-7; length: 15; DNA: TGTGCCAGCAGTCCCGGGACAGGGGGGTTTGACGAGCAGTACTTC; CDR3: CASSPGTGGFDEQYF
V: TRBV29-1; size: -; D: -; J: TRBJ1-3; length: 13; DNA: TGCAGCGCACGGCCAAGCTCTGGAAACACCATATATTTT; CDR3: CSARPSSGNTIYF
V: TRBV7-2; size: -; D: -; J: TRBJ1-5; length: 13; DNA: TGTGCCAGCAGCTTAGCGCAGTATCAGCCCCAGCATTTT; CDR3: CASSLAQYQPQHF
V: TRBV27; size: -; D: -; J: TRBJ2-3; length: 13; DNA: TGTGCCAGCAGTTCCCGACAGCCAGATACGCAGTATTTT; CDR3: CASSSRQPDTQYF
V: TRBV5-1; size: few; D: -; J: TRBJ2-7; length: 11; DNA: TGCGCCAGCAGCTTAGGCTACGAGCAGTACTTC; CDR3: CASSLGYEQYF
V: TRBV28; size: -; D: -; J: TRBJ2-3; length: 12; DNA: TGTGCCAGCAGTTCGACCCGGGACTCGGGGTATTTT; CDR3: CASSSTRDSGYF